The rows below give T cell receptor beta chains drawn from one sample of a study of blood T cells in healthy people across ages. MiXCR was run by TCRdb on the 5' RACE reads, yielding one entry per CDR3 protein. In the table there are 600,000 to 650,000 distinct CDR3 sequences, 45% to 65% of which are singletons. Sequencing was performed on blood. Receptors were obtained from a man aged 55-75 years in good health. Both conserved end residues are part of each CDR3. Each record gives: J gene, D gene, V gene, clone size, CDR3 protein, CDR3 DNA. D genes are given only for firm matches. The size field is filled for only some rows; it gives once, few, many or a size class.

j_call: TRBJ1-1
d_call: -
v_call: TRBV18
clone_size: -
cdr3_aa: CASPPPLLNTEAFF
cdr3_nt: TGTGCCAGCCCACCACCATTGCTGAACACTGAAGCTTTCTTT

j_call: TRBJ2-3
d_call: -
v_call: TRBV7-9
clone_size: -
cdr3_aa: CASSLDGGVDTQYF
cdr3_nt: TGTGCCAGCAGCTTAGACGGGGGAGTAGATACGCAGTATTTT

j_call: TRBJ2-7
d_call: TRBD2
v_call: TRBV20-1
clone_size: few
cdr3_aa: CSARPGTSGAEQYF
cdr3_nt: TGCAGTGCTAGGCCCGGGACTAGCGGGGCCGAGCAGTACTTC

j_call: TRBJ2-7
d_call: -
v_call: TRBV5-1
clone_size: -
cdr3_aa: CASSLVPTPSSYEQYF
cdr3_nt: TGCGCCAGCAGCTTGGTCCCGACACCGAGCTCCTACGAGCAGTACTTC

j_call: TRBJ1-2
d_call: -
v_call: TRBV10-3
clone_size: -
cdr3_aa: CAISEAGQVYGYTF
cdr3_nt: TGTGCCATCAGTGAGGCCGGGCAGGTCTATGGCTACACCTTC

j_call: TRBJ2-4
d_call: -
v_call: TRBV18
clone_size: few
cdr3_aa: CASSPTKDIQYF
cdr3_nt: TGTGCCAGCTCACCGACGAAGGACATTCAGTACTTC

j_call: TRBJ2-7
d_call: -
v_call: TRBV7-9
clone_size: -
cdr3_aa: CASSPPPGNEQYF
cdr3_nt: TGTGCCAGCAGCCCCCCCCCGGGAAACGAGCAGTACTTC

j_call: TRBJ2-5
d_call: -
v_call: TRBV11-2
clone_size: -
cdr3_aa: CASSLGPGTEETQYF
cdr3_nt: TGTGCCAGCAGCTTAGGGCCAGGGACGGAAGAGACCCAGTACTTC

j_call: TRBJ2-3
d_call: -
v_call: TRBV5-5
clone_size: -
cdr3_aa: CASSLGRGELTDTQYF
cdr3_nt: TGTGCCAGCAGCTTGGGGCGGGGTGAACTCACAGATACGCAGTATTTT

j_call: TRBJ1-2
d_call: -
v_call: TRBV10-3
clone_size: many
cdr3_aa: CAISGIHGYTF
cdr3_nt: TGTGCCATCAGTGGGATCCACGGCTACACCTTC

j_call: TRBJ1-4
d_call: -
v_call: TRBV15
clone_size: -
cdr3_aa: CATSPGDTGEKLFF
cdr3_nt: TGTGCCACCAGCCCCGGGGATACAGGGGAAAAACTGTTTTTT

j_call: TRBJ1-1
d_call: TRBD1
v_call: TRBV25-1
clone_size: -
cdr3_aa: CASSVRTGGIAFF
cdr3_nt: TGTGCCAGCAGTGTCCGGACAGGGGGCATAGCTTTCTTT

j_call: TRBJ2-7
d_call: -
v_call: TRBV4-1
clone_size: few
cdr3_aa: CANSGPRSSYEQYF
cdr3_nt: TGCGCCAATTCGGGACCTAGGAGCTCCTACGAGCAGTACTTC

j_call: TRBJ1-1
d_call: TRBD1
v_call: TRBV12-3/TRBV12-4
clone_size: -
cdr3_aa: CASSNLQGGLTMNTEAFF
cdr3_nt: TGTGCCAGCAGCAATCTACAGGGGGGATTGACCATGAACACTGAAGCTTTCTTT

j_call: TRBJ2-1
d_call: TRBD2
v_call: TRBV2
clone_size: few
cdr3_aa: CASSVWRGVSPEQFF
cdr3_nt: TGTGCCAGCAGTGTCTGGCGGGGGGTCTCTCCGGAGCAGTTCTTC

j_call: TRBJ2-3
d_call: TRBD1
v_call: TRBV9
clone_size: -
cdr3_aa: CASSPRTGPDTQYF
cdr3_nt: TGTGCCAGCAGCCCCCGGACAGGGCCAGATACGCAGTATTTT

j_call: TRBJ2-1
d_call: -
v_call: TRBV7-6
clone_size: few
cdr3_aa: CASSLSSQLEQFF
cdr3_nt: TGTGCCAGCAGCTTGAGCTCCCAGCTGGAGCAGTTCTTC

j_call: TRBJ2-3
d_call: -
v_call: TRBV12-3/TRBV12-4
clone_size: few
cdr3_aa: CASSFRLGTDTQYF
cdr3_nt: TGTGCCAGCAGCTTTAGACTGGGCACAGATACGCAGTATTTT

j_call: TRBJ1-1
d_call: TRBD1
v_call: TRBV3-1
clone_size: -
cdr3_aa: CASSQGTGRNTGAFF
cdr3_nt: TGTGCCAGCAGCCAAGGGACAGGGAGGAACACTGGAGCTTTCTTT

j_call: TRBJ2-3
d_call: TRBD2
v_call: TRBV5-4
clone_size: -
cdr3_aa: CASSDRGGIKVADTQYF
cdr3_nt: TGTGCCAGCAGCGACCGCGGGGGAATCAAAGTTGCAGATACGCAGTATTTT

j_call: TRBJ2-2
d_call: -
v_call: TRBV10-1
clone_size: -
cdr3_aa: CASRDRNTGELFF
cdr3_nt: TGCGCCAGCAGGGACAGGAACACCGGGGAGCTGTTTTTT

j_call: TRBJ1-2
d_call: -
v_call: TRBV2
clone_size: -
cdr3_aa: CASGGAQNYGYTF
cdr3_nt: TGTGCCAGCGGCGGGGCCCAGAACTATGGCTACACCTTC

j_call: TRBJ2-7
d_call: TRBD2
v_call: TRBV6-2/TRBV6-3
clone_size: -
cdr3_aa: CASMVAGGTSYEQYF
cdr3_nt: TGTGCCAGCATGGTCGCGGGGGGAACCTCCTACGAGCAGTACTTC

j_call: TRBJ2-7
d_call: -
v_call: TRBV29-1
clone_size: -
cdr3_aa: CSVGGGAYEQYF
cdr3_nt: TGCAGCGTGGGCGGTGGGGCCTACGAGCAGTACTTC

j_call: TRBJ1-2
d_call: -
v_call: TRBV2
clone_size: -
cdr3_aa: CASSVGGQSRYGYTF
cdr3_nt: TGTGCCAGCAGTGTCGGCGGACAGTCCCGCTATGGCTACACCTTC

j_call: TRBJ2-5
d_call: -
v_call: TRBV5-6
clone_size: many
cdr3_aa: CASSLALSGGPQETQYF
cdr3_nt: TGTGCCAGCAGCTTGGCCTTGTCGGGCGGACCCCAAGAGACCCAGTACTTC

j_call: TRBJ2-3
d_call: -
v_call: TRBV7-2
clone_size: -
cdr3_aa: CASSSPPLDTQYF
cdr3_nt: TGTGCCAGCAGCTCCCCTCCCCTTGATACGCAGTATTTT

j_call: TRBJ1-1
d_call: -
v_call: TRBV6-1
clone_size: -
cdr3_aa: CASSFDSYTEAFF
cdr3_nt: TGTGCCAGCAGCTTTGACAGCTACACTGAAGCTTTCTTT

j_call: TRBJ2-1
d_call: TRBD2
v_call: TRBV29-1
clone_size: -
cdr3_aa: CSVVTSGSSYNEQFF
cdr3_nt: TGCAGCGTCGTTACTAGCGGTAGCTCCTACAATGAGCAGTTCTTC

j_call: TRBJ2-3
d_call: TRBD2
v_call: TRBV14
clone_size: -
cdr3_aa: CASSRGLAGPTDTQYF
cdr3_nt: TGTGCCAGCAGTCGCGGACTAGCGGGGCCCACAGATACGCAGTATTTT

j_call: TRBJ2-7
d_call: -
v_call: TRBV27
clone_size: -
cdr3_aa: CASRGARELYF
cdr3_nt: TGTGCCAGCAGGGGGGCGAGGGAGCTGTACTTC